The 21 T cell receptor beta chains reported below all come from one sample, sequenced in a study of tumor and adjacent non-tumor tissue in lung cancer. No cell sorting was done before RNA was extracted from the tissue. A modified ARM-PCR protocol with three rounds of nested PCR amplified TCRbeta. TCRdb reprocessed the multiplex PCR reads with MiXCR, giving one entry per CDR3 protein. The data contain around 140,000 distinct CDR3 sequences, around 61% of them singletons. The sequencing input was lung tumor tissue. These receptors were obtained from a man aged 60-69 years with small cell lung cancer.

This clonotype has more than one count but fewer than ten. V and J are TRBV20-1 and TRBJ2-3; TRBD2 agrees at 7 bases. The V gene end was trimmed by 3 bases and the J gene end by 2 bases; junction bases not matched to a gene: 5. The CDR3 has 14 amino acids. Germline V gene data show CDR1 as DFQATT and CDR2 as SNEGSKA (reference sequence). The CDR3 reads CSARASGPTDTQYF. CDR3 nucleotide sequence: TGCAGTGCTAGGGCTAGCGGACCCACAGATACGCAGTATTTT.

A word on this clonotype: This may be a read error: a much more frequent sequence differs by one nucleotide. The V call is TRBV12-3 or TRBV12-4, the J call TRBJ2-2; a possible D gene is TRBD2 (6 bases). The CDR3 runs 13 residues. Trimming left V 10 bases short and J 5 bases short, with 14 bases between. CDR3 bases: TGTGCCACCGGACGGGGAGGAACCGGGGAGCTGTTTTTT. Translating gives CATGRGGTGELFF.

This chain uses TRBV20-1 with TRBJ2-7; TRBD1 is a possible D gene (5 bases). There are 14 residues in the CDR3. Trimming pared 1 base from V and 6 bases from J, leaving 16 bases between. Germline V CDR1 and CDR2: DFQATT, SNEGSKA (reference sequence). CDR3 residues: CSARALQGAGEQYV. The CDR3 DNA is TGCAGTGCTAGAGCGCTTCAGGGTGCTGGCGAGCAGTACGTC.

This clonotype has a handful of counts. The chain links TRBV10-3 to TRBJ1-5, with D maybe TRBD1 (5 bases). The CDR3 spans 14 residues. The germline gives CDR1 ENHRY, CDR2 SYGVKD. Trimming cost V 0 bases and J 4 bases, with 7 bases left between them. This chain's CDR3 is CAISESRGNQPQHF. As DNA, the CDR3 is TGTGCCATCAGTGAGTCCCGGGGGAATCAGCCCCAGCATTTT.

This chain uses TRBV20-1 with TRBJ2-1; 8 positions match TRBD2. The germline V gene has CDR1 DFQATT and CDR2 SNEGSKA (reference sequence). The CDR3 is made up of 13 amino acids. The CDR3 region is CNAGAGAYNEQFF. CDR3 in DNA: TGCAATGCAGGAGCGGGAGCCTACAATGAGCAGTTCTTC.

Turning to this clonotype: The junction and the germline gene differ at one end; a read error may be behind it. J is TRBJ2-7 and V is TRBV11-1, with 7 bases lining up with TRBD2. This CDR3 is 14 amino acids long. Germline V gene lookup returns CDR1 SGHAT and CDR2 FQDESV (reference sequence). The CDR3 sequence is CASSPTSPPYKQYF. CDR3 nucleotide sequence: TGTGCCAGCAGCCCGACTAGCCCCCCCTACAAGCAATACTTC.

Regarding this clonotype: The CDR3 ends on some other residue instead of the conserved phenylalanine or tryptophan, so this is likely a read error. This chain joins TRBV11-3 and TRBJ1-1; D ambiguous. CDR1 and CDR2 (germline): SGHNT, YENEEA. This CDR3 is built from 12 residues. CDR3 loop: CTSILDGVEAFL. CDR3 in DNA: TGTACCAGCATCTTAGACGGAGTCGAAGCTTTCCTT.

This clonotype was recorded many times. The genes are TRBV12-3 or TRBV12-4 and TRBJ2-2; D remains unclear. This CDR3 region has 14 residues. Trimming pared 6 bases from V and 6 bases from J, leaving 14 bases between. This chain's CDR3 is CASRIHPRSGELFF. In DNA form, the CDR3 reads TGTGCCAGCAGAATCCACCCCAGGTCCGGGGAGCTGTTTTTT.

The chain carries TRBV11-2 and TRBJ1-2; 9 positions match TRBD1. J was trimmed by 11 bases and V by 8 bases; bases with no gene match: 15. Germline V gives CDR1 SGHAT, CDR2 FQNNGV. The CDR3 is made up of 14 amino acids. The CDR3: CASGSGQGGIGYTF. The DNA of the CDR3 is TGTGCCAGCGGCTCGGGACAGGGTGGTATTGGGTACACCTTC.

Comment on this clonotype: The missing conserved phenylalanine or tryptophan at the end of this CDR3 makes a read error likely. V usage is TRBV6-1 and J usage is TRBJ2-5; 12 bases agree with TRBD2. Germline-derived CDR1 and CDR2 are MNHNS and SASEGT. The CDR3 consists of 17 residues. The trim removed 4 bases at V and 5 bases at J, leaving 11 bases unmatched. CDR3 region: CASSVRLPGLAGETQYI. CDR3 bases: TGTGCCAGCAGTGTCCGGTTACCGGGACTAGCGGGTGAGACCCAGTACATC.

Concerning this clonotype itself: No conserved phenylalanine or tryptophan ends this CDR3, so it is likely a read error. It is unclear where the CDR3 begins or ends on the DNA, so no DNA is shown, and the CDR3 is as TCRdb lists it. This chain connects TRBV6-5 to TRBJ2-2; TRBD1, the table's D call, was not compared with the DNA. The germline gives CDR1 MNHEY, CDR2 SVGAGI. The length of the CDR3 is 14 amino acids, counting both ends. CDR3: CASSPGRLTGEPFL.

Remarks on this clonotype: Sequence at one end of the junction differs from germline and may be a read error. The V call is TRBV29-1, the J call TRBJ2-1; 8 nucleotides line up with TRBD1. Germline CDR1 is SQVTM and CDR2 is ANQGSEA. The CDR3 length is 14 residues. The CDR3 DNA reads as TGCAGCGTTTGCCGGGACAGGTGCTACTATGAGCAGTTCTTC. Its translation is CSVCRDRCYYEQFF.

Note on this clonotype: A much bigger clone sits one base away, suggesting this may be a read error. Because the CDR3 is missing its conserved closing phenylalanine or tryptophan, this is likely a read error. The chain combines TRBV4-2 with TRBJ2-1, with D unclear. CDR3 length equals 13 residues. V was shortened by 0 bases and J by 9 bases, with 9 bases between the two germline ends. The V gene's germline CDR1 is LGHNA and CDR2 YNFKEQ. The chain's CDR3 is CASSQDFRGEQFS. In DNA, the CDR3 is TGTGCCAGCAGCCAAGATTTCCGCGGTGAGCAGTTCTCC.

With respect to this clonotype: A much larger clone sits a single nucleotide away, making a read error possible. This chain links TRBV20-1 with TRBJ1-6; D may be TRBD1 (6 bases). V dropped 5 bases and J dropped 8 bases, with 19 bases sitting between them. Germline lookup yields CDR1 DFQATT and CDR2 SNEGSKA (reference sequence). The CDR3 covers 15 residues. The CDR3 sequence is CSAGGEGEGDSPLHF. In DNA form, the CDR3 reads TGCAGTGCTGGAGGGGAGGGGGAAGGTGATTCACCCCTCCACTTT.

This clonotype has a handful of counts. Since a much larger clone is just one base distant, this may be a read error. This rearrangement joins TRBV20-1 to TRBJ2-2; tentatively, D is TRBD2 (5 bases). CDR3 length equals 13 residues. Germline lookup yields CDR1 DFQATT and CDR2 SNEGSKA (reference sequence). DNA for the CDR3: TGCAGTACTAGAGATCCGCGAATCGGGGAGCTGTTTTTT. It encodes CSTRDPRIGELFF.

With respect to this clonotype: A read error may produce the germline difference seen at one junction end. The chain combines TRBV11-3 with TRBJ2-1; D is uncertain. This CDR3 region has 15 residues. The germline V gene encodes CDR1 SGHNT and CDR2 YENEEA. CDR3 sequence reads: CTSSLELGRAYEQFF. DNA of the CDR3: TGTACCAGCAGCTTAGAATTGGGCAGAGCGTACGAGCAGTTCTTC.

This clonotype has at least ten counts. This sequence joins TRBV4-1 and TRBJ2-3, with D perhaps matching TRBD2 (6 bases). V shed 1 base and J shed 8 bases, with 16 bases lying between them. Germline CDR1 and CDR2: MGHRA and YSYEKL. The CDR3 spans 15 residues. CDR3: CASSQGATTGSTQYF. Here the CDR3 DNA reads TGCGCCAGCAGCCAAGGGGCTACGACCGGGAGTACGCAGTATTTT.

The chain uses TRBV20-1 and TRBJ2-1; TRBD1 is a possible D gene (5 bases). CDR1 DFQATT and CDR2 SNEGSKA come from the germline V gene (reference sequence). The CDR3 covers 15 residues. V was cut by 7 bases and J by 4 bases, with 20 bases left in between. The CDR3: CSVTARARLYNEQFF. In nucleotides, the CDR3 is TGCAGTGTGACAGCCCGGGCCAGATTATACAATGAGCAGTTCTTC.

This clonotype was detected once. At one end the junction does not follow the germline gene, possibly because of a read error. CDR3 nucleotides: TGTGCCAGTACCCCCGGGAGGACTAGCGGGAGGAGCTTCTACAATGTGCAGTTCTTC. It encodes CASTPGRTSGRSFYNVQFF. The chain links TRBV6-1 to TRBJ2-1, with 14 nucleotides matching TRBD2. There are 19 residues in the CDR3. Per the germline V gene, CDR1 is MNHNS and CDR2 is SASEGT.

This clonotype turned up a few times. The V call is TRBV6-1, the J call TRBJ1-1; the D is unclear. The germline gives CDR1 MNHNS, CDR2 SASEGT. The CDR3 is made up of 14 amino acids. The V gene lost 5 bases and the J gene lost 5 bases, with 15 bases spanning the gap. The CDR3 sequence: CASSPLGDATEAFF. The CDR3 nucleotides read TGTGCCAGCAGTCCTCTGGGTGACGCGACTGAAGCTTTCTTT.

CDR3 coding DNA: TGTGCCAGCAGTTTAGCGCATGGCAAATCCTACAATGAGCAGTTCTTC. As protein: CASSLAHGKSYNEQFF. The chain has TRBV12-3 or TRBV12-4 and TRBJ2-1; D is undetermined. The CDR3 runs 16 residues. V was shortened by 0 bases and J by 1 base, with 10 bases between the two germline ends.